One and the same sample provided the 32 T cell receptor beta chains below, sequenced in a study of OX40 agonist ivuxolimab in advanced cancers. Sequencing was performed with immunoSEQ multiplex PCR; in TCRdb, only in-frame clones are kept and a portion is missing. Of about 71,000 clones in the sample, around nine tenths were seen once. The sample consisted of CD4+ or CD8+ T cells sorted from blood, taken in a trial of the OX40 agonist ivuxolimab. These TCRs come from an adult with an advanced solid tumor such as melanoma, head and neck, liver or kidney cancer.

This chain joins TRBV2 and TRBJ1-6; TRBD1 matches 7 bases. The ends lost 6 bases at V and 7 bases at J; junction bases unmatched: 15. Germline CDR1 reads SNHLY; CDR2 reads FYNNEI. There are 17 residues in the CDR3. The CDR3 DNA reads TGTGCCAGCAGGCTTGGGGCAGGGGGTGAGGGGAATTCACCCCTCCACTTT. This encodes CASRLGAGGEGNSPLHF.

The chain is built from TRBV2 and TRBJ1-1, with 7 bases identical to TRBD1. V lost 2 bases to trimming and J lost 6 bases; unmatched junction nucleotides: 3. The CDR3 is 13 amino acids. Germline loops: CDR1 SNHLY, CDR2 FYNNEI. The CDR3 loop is CASSEQGVAEAFF. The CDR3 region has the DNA TGTGCCAGCAGTGAACAGGGGGTCGCTGAAGCTTTCTTT.

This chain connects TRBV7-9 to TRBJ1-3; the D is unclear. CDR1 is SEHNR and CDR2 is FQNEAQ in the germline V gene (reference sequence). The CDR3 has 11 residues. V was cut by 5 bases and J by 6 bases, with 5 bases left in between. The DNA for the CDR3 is TGTGCCAGCAGCCCGACAAACACCATATATTTT. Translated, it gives CASSPTNTIYF. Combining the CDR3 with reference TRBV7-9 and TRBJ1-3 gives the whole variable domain DTGVSQNPRHKITKRGQNVTFRCDPISEHNRLYWYRQTLGQGPEFLTYFQNEAQLEKSRLLSDRFSAERPKGSFSTLEIQRTEQGDSAMYLCASSPTNTIYFGEGSWLTVV.

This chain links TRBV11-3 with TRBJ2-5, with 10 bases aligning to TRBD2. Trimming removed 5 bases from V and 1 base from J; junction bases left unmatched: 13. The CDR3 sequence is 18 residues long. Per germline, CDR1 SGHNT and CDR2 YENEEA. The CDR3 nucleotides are TGTGCCAGCAGCCGGACTAGCGGCCCAGCGAAGACCCAAGAGACCCAGTACTTC. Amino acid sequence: CASSRTSGPAKTQETQYF.

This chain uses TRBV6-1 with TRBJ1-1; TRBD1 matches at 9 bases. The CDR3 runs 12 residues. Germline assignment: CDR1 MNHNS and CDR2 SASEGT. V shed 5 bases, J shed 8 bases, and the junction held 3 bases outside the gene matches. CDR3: CASSLDRGEAFF. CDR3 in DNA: TGTGCCAGCAGTCTCGACAGGGGGGAAGCTTTCTTT.

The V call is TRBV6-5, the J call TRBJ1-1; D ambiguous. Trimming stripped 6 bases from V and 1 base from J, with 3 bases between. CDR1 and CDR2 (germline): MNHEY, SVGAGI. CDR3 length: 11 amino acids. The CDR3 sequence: CASRSNTEAFF. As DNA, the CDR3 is TGTGCCAGCAGATCGAACACTGAAGCTTTCTTT.

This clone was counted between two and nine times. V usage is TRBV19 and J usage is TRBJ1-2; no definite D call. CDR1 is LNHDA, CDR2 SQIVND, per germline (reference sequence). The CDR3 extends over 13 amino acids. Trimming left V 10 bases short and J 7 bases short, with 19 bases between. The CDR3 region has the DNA TGTGCCACCCAACAGAGCCTCTATCGTGGCTACACCTTC. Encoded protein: CATQQSLYRGYTF. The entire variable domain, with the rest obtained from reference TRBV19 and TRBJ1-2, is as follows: DGGITQSPKYLFRKEGQNVTLSCEQNLNHDAMYWYRQDPGQGLRLIYYSQIVNDFQKGDIAEGYSVSREKKESFPLTVTSAQKNPTAFYLCATQQSLYRGYTFGSGTRLTVV.

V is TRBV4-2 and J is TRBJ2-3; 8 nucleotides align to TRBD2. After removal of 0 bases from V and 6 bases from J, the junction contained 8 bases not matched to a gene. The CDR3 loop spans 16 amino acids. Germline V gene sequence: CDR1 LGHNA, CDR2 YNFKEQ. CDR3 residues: CASSQDGAGGVDTQYF. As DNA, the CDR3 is TGTGCCAGCAGCCAAGATGGGGCGGGGGGAGTGGATACGCAGTATTTT.

CDR3: CASNLGDPRDRTQYF. The CDR3 DNA follows: TGTGCCAGCAACCTTGGGGACCCCCGGGACCGAACCCAGTACTTC. The chain is built from TRBV6-1 and TRBJ2-5; D is perhaps TRBD1 or TRBD2 (5 bases each). Germline V gene lookup returns CDR1 MNHNS and CDR2 SASEGT. The V end lost 7 bases, the J end lost 8 bases, and 23 bases lay between the germline ends. CDR3 length: 15 residues.

The CDR3 coding sequence is TGCGCCAGCAGCTTTGGACAGACTTGGGGCTACACCTTC. Residues: CASSFGQTWGYTF. The chain joins TRBV5-1 to TRBJ1-2; D possibly corresponds to TRBD1 (6 bases). The germline CDR1 and CDR2 sequences are SGHRS and YFSETQ. The V end lost 2 bases, the J end lost 8 bases, and 13 bases lay between the germline ends. The CDR3 is 13 residues long.

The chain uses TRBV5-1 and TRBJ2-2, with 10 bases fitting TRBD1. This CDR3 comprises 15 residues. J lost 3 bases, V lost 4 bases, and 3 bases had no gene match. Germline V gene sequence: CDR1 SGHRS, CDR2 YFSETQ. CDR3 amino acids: CASSGDRGYTGELFF. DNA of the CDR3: TGCGCCAGCAGCGGGGACAGGGGTTACACCGGGGAGCTGTTTTTT. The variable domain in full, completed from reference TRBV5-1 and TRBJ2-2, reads KAGVTQTPRYLIKTRGQQVTLSCSPISGHRSVSWYQQTPGQGLQFLFEYFSETQRNKGNFPGRFSGRQFSNSRSEMNVSTLELGDSALYLCASSGDRGYTGELFFGEGSRLTVL.

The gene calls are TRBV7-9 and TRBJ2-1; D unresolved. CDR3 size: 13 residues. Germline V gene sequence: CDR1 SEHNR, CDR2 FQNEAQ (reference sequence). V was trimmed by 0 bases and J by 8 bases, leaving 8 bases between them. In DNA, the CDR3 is TGTGCCAGCAGCTTAGCTATCGGTCATGAGCAGTTCTTC. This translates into CASSLAIGHEQFF.

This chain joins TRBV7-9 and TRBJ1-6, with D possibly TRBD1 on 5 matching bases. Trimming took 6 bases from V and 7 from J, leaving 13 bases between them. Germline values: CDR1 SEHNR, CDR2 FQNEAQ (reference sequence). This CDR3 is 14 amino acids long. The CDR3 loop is CASSRDFPNSPLHF. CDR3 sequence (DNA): TGTGCCAGCAGTCGGGACTTCCCGAATTCACCCCTCCACTTT.

The CDR3 coding sequence is TGTGCCAGCTCACTCGAAACGTCTCAGCAGTTCTTC. It is translated as CASSLETSQQFF. This chain links TRBV18 with TRBJ2-1; D remains unclear. CDR1 KGHSH and CDR2 LQKENI come from the germline V gene. This CDR3 spans 12 amino acids. V lost 4 bases to trimming and J lost 11 bases, with 12 bases between them.

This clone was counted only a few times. In nucleotides, the CDR3 is TGTGCCAGCAGCCCCCGGGCAACTAATGAAAAACTGTTTTTT. Translation: CASSPRATNEKLFF. The chain is built from TRBV14 and TRBJ1-4; D remains ambiguous. The CDR3 is 14 residues long. With 4 bases removed from V and 0 bases from J, the gap between germline ends came to 6 bases. In germline, CDR1 is SGHDN, CDR2 FVKESK.

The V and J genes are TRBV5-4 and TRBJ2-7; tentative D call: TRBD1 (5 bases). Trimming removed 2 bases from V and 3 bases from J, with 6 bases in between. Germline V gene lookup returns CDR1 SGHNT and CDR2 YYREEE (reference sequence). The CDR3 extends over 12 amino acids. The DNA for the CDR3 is TGTGCCAGCAGCTTCCAGGGCTACGAGCAGTACTTC. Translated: CASSFQGYEQYF.

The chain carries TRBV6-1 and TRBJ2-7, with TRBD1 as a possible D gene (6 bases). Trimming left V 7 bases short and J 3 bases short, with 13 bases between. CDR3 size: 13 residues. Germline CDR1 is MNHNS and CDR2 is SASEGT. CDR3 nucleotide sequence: TGTGCCAGCAATCGGGACAAGAACTACGAGCAGTACTTC. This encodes CASNRDKNYEQYF.

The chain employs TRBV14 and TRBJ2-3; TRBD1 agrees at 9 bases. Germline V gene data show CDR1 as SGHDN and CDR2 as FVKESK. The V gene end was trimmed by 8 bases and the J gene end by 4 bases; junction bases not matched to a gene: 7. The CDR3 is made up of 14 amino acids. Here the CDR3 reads CASYRQGEADTQYF. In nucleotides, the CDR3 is TGTGCCAGCTACAGACAGGGGGAGGCAGATACGCAGTATTTT.

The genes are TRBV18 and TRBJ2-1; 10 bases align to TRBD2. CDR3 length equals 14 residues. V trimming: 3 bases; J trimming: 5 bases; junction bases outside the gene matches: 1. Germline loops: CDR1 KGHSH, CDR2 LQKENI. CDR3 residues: CASSPGLADNEQFF. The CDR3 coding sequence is TGTGCCAGCTCACCCGGACTAGCGGACAATGAGCAGTTCTTC.

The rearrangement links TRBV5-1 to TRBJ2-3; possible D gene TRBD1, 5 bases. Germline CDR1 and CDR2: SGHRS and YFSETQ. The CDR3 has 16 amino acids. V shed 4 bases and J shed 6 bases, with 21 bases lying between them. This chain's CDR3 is CASSRSYAGSTDTQYF. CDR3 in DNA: TGCGCCAGCAGCAGATCGTACGCAGGGTCCACGGATACGCAGTATTTT.

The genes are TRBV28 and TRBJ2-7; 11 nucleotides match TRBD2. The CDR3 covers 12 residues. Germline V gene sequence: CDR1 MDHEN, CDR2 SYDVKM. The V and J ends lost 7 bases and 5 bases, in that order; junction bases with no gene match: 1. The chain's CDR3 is CASKTSGDEQYF. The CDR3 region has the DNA TGTGCCAGCAAGACTAGCGGGGACGAGCAGTACTTC.

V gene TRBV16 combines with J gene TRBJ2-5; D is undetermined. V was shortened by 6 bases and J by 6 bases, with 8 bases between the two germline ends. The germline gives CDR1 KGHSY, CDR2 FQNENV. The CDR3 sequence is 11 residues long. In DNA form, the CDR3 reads TGTGCCAGCAGTCGAGAGAAGACCCAGTACTTC. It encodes CASSREKTQYF.

The CDR3 nucleotides are TGTGCCAGCAGCTCCGACAGGGGGCGGCGCTACGAGCAGTACTTC. Translation: CASSSDRGRRYEQYF. The V call is TRBV7-6, the J call TRBJ2-7, with 10 nucleotides matching TRBD1. Trimming cost V 4 bases and J 3 bases; bases outside gene matches: 6. This CDR3 comprises 15 residues. Germline CDR1 and CDR2: SGHVS and FNYEAQ.

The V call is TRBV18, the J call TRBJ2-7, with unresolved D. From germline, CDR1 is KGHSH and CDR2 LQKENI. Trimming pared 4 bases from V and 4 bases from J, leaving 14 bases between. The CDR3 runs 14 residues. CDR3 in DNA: TGTGCCAGCTCACTTAATAGGGATCTGTACGAGCAGTACTTC. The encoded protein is CASSLNRDLYEQYF.

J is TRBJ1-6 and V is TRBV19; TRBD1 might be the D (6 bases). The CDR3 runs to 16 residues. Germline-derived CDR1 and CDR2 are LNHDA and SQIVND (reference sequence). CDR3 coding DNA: TGTTCAAGTGCGGCCCCCCCGGACAGAGGTAATTCACCCCTCCACTTT. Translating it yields CSSAAPPDRGNSPLHF. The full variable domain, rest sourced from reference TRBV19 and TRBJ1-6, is DGGITQSPKYLFRKEGQNVTLSCEQNLNHDAMYWYRQDPGQGLRLIYYSQIVNDFQKGDIAEGYSVSREKKESFPLTVTSAQKNPTAFYLCSSAAPPDRGNSPLHFGNGTRLTVT.

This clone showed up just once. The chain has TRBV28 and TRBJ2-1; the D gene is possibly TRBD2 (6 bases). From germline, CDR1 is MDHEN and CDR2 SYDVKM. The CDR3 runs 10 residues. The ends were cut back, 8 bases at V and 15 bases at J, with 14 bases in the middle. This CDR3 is CASERVRTFF. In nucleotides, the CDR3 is TGTGCCAGCGAGCGGGTCCGTACGTTCTTC.

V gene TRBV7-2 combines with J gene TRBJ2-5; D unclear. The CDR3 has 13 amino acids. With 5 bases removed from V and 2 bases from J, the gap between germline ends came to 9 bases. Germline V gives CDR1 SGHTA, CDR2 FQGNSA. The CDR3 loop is CASSPSPQETQYF. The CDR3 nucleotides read TGTGCCAGCAGCCCATCACCACAAGAGACCCAGTACTTC.

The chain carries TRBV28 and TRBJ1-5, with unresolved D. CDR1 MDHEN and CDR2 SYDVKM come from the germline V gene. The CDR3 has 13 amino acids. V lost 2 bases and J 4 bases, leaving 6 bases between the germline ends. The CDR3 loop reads CASSLTANQPQHF. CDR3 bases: TGTGCCAGCAGTTTAACCGCTAATCAGCCCCAGCATTTT.

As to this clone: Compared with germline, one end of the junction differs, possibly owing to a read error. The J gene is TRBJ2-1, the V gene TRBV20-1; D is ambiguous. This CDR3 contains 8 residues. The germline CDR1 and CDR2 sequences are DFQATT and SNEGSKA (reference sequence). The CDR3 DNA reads TGCAGTGCTAGAGGTAATGTCTTC. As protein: CSARGNVF.

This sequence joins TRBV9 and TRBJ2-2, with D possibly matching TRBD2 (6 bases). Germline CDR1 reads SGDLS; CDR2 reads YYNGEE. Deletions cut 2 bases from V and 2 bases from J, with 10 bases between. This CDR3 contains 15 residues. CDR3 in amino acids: CASSVDGTNTGELFF. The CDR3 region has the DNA TGTGCCAGCAGCGTTGACGGGACTAACACCGGGGAGCTGTTTTTT.

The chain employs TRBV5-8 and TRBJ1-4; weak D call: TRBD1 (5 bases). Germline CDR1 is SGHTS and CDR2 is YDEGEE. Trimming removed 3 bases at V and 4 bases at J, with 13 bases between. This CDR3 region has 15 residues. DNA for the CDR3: TGTGCCAGCAGCTCGCCGGGACTGAGTAATGAAAAACTGTTTTTT. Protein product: CASSSPGLSNEKLFF.

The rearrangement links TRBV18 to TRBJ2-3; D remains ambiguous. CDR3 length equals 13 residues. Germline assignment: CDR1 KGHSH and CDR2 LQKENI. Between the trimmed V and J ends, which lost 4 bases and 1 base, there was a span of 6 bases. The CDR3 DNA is TGTGCCAGCTCACTCCTGGGCACAGATACGCAGTATTTT. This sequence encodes CASSLLGTDTQYF.